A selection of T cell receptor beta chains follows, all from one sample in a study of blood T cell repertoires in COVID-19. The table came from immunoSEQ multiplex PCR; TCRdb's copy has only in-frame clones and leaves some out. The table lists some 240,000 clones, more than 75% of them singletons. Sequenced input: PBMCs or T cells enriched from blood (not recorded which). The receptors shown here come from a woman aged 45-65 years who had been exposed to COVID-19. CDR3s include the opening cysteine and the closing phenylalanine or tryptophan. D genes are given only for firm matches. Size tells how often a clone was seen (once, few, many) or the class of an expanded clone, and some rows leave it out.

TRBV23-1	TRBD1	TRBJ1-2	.	CARSEGASNGYTF	TGCGCCCGATCCGAGGGGGCGTCCAATGGCTACACCTTC
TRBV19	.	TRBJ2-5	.	CASSPGQRTGETQYF	TGTGCCAGTAGCCCCGGACAGCGTACGGGGGAGACCCAGTACTTC
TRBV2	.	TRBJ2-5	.	CASSATGIQETQYF	TGTGCCAGCAGCGCTACAGGCATCCAAGAGACCCAGTACTTC
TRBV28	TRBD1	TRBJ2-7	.	CASSGRTGTGGSYEQYF	TGTGCCAGCAGTGGACGCACCGGGACAGGGGGGAGCTACGAGCAGTACTTC
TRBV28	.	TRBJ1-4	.	CASSRTRSEKLFF	TGTGCCAGCAGTCGTACGCGGTCCGAAAAACTGTTTTTT
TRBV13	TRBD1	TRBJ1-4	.	CASSSGQGTEKLFF	TGTGCCAGCAGCTCGGGACAGGGTACTGAAAAACTGTTTTTT
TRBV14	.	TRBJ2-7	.	CASSQGQGRYEQYF	TGTGCCAGCAGCCAAGGTCAGGGTAGGTACGAGCAGTACTTC
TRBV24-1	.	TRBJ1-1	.	CATSDLGEGKTEAFF	TGTGCCACCAGTGATTTGGGGGAGGGGAAAACTGAAGCTTTCTTT
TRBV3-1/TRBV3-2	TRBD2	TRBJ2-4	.	CASSQGVSGGALAKNIQYF	TGTGCCAGCAGCCAAGGAGTTAGCGGGGGCGCGCTAGCCAAAAACATTCAGTACTTC
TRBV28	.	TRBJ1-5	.	CASSSSTGGYQPQHF	.
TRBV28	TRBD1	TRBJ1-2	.	CASSRDRLHESFYGYTF	TGTGCCAGCAGCAGGGACAGACTCCATGAAAGCTTCTATGGCTACACCTTC
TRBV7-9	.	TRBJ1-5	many	CASSPMPQHF	TGTGCCAGCAGCCCCATGCCCCAGCATTTT
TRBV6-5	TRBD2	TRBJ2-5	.	CASSYQSGGAGETQYF	TGTGCCAGCAGTTACCAAAGCGGGGGGGCCGGGGAGACCCAGTACTTC
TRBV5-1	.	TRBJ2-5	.	CASSPTALDSQETQYF	TGCGCCAGCAGTCCTACGGCCCTCGACAGCCAAGAGACCCAGTACTTC
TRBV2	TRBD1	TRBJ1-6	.	CASSGDSANSPLHF	TGTGCCAGCAGCGGGGACAGCGCTAATTCACCCCTCCACTTT
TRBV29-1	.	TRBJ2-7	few	CSVGPADYEQYF	TGCAGCGTTGGCCCAGCGGACTACGAGCAGTACTTC
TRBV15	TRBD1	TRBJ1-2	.	CATSRDTGTGVAGYTF	TGTGCCACCAGCAGAGATACCGGGACAGGGGTTGCTGGCTACACCTTC
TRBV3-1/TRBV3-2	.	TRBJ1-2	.	CASSQSQGYYGYTF	TGTGCCAGCAGCCAGTCACAGGGCTACTATGGCTACACCTTC
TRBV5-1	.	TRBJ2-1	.	CASSLQGGNEQFF	TGCGCCAGCAGCCTCCAGGGCGGCAATGAGCAGTTCTTC
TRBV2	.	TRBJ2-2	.	CASSPLRGELFF	TGTGCCAGCAGTCCCCTGCGGGGGGAGCTGTTTTTT
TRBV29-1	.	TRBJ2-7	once	CSVATGSSYEQYF	TGCAGCGTTGCCACGGGTAGCTCCTACGAGCAGTACTTC
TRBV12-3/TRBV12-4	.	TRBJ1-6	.	CASSLDLDSPLHF	TGTGCCAGCAGTTTAGACCTAGATTCACCCCTCCACTTT
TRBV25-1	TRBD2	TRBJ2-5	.	CASSPMGGIQETQYF	TGTGCCAGCAGCCCAATGGGGGGGATTCAAGAGACCCAGTACTTC
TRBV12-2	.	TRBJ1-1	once	CASRLDQAGNTEAFF	TGTGCAAGTCGCTTAGACCAGGCGGGGAACACTGAAGCTTTCTTT
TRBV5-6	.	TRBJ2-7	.	CASSSDISYEQYF	TGTGCCAGCAGCTCAGACATCTCCTACGAGCAGTACTTC
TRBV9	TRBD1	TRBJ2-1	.	CASSGSLQGAWNEQFF	TGTGCCAGCAGCGGCTCCCTACAGGGGGCATGGAATGAGCAGTTCTTC
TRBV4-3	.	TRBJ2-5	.	CASSQEGGGLQETQYF	TGCGCCAGCAGCCAAGAAGGCGGGGGCCTCCAAGAGACCCAGTACTTC
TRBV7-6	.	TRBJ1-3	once	CASSFLSGRTSLSGNTIYF	TGTGCCAGCAGCTTTCTCTCGGGGAGGACCTCTCTCTCTGGAAACACCATATATTTT
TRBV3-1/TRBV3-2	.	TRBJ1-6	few	CASSQGPDGNSPLHF	TGTGCCAGCAGCCAGGGGCCCGATGGGAATTCACCCCTCCACTTT
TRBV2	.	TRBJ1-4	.	CASSERLLANEKLFF	TGTGCCAGCAGTGAAAGACTATTGGCTAATGAAAAACTGTTTTTT
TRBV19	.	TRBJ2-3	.	CASSLGLSGTDTQYF	TGTGCCAGTAGTCTGGGACTTTCCGGCACAGATACGCAGTATTTT
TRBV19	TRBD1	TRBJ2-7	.	CASSIGQGSYEQYF	TGTGCCAGTAGTATAGGACAGGGCTCCTACGAGCAGTACTTC
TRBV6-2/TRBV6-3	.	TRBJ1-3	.	CASSFPSVAGNTIYF	TGTGCCAGCAGTTTCCCCTCGGTCGCGGGAAACACCATATATTTT
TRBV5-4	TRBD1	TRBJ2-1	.	CASSPGTGRGEQFF	TGTGCCAGCAGCCCCGGGACAGGGCGCGGTGAGCAGTTCTTC
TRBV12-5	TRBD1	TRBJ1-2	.	CASGFFPGQVANYGYTF	TGTGCTAGTGGTTTCTTTCCGGGACAGGTAGCTAACTATGGCTACACCTTC
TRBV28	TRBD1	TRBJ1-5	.	CASRDRATLGVYQPQHF	TGTGCCAGCCGGGACAGGGCCACCCTCGGGGTGTATCAGCCCCAGCATTTT
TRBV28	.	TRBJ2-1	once	CASSLNRVGNEQFF	TGTGCCAGCAGTTTAAACAGGGTGGGCAATGAGCAGTTCTTC
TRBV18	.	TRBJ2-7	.	CASSPRITDYPYEQYF	TGTGCCAGCTCACCACGGATTACAGACTATCCCTACGAGCAGTACTTC
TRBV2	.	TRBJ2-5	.	CASQAGRGETQYF	TGTGCCAGCCAAGCGGGCCGGGGGGAGACCCAGTACTTC
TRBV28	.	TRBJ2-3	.	CASRAQGYTDTQYF	TGTGCCAGCAGGGCCCAGGGTTACACAGATACGCAGTATTTT
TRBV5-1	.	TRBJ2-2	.	CASSLKTGTGELFF	TGCGCCAGCAGCTTGAAAACAGGGACCGGGGAGCTGTTTTTT
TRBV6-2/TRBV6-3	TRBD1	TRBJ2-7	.	CASSPGTGGRHQEQYF	TGTGCCAGCAGCCCCGGGACAGGGGGCAGGCATCAGGAGCAGTACTTC
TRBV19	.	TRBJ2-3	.	CASSIGLSTDTQYF	TGTGCCAGTAGTATAGGTCTCAGCACAGATACGCAGTATTTT
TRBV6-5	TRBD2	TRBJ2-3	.	CASSYRSGGAEDTQYF	TGTGCCAGCAGTTATAGGAGCGGGGGGGCGGAGGATACGCAGTATTTT
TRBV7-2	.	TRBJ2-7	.	CASSYMGGYEQYF	TGTGCCAGCAGCTACATGGGGGGCTACGAGCAGTACTTC
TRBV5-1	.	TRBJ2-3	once	CASSHQGLTDTQYF	TGCGCCAGCAGTCATCAGGGGCTCACAGATACGCAGTATTTT
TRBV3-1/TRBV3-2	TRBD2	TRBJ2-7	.	CASSREGLAGWNEQYF	TGTGCCAGCAGCCGAGAGGGACTAGCGGGGTGGAACGAGCAGTACTTC
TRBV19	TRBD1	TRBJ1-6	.	CASSRRTGPVGSSYNSPLHF	TGTGCCAGTAGTCGCCGGACAGGCCCCGTAGGAAGCTCCTATAATTCACCCCTCCACTTT
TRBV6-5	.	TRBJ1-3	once	CASITDGTQGNTIYF	TGTGCCAGCATTACGGACGGGACACAAGGAAACACCATATATTTT
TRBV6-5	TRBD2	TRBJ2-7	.	CASKRGADEQYF	TGTGCCAGCAAGCGGGGAGCGGACGAGCAGTACTTC
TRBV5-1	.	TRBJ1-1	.	CASRLQGRTEAFF	TGCGCCAGCAGACTTCAGGGGAGAACTGAAGCTTTCTTT
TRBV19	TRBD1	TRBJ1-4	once	CASGFQGGETNEKLFF	TGTGCCAGTGGTTTTCAGGGGGGAGAAACTAATGAAAAACTGTTTTTT
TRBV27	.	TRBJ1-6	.	CASSLGGHRGNNSPLHF	TGTGCCAGCAGTTTAGGTGGCCATAGGGGCAATAATTCACCCCTCCACTTT